This T cell receptor beta chain emerged from a study of PD-L1 blockade in urothelial cancer (dated 2017 in TCRdb). About the full investigation: All patients started therapy around 2014 and received atezolizumab 1,200 mg intravenously every 3 weeks. About 90% of the 29 patients were identified as males with urothelial cancer of bladder origin, and a prior smoking history was reported by 18 of 29 patients. An ECOG performance status of 0 or 1 was recorded for the patients, and 0 to 3 prior chemotherapy regimens had been received by the patients. Blood samples were analyzed at two time points: 3 weeks after treatment start (second dose) and 6 weeks after treatment start. Blood samples yielded a median of around 150,000 T cells and around 80,000 unique TCRs, with median clonality around 0.084. An exploratory multi-omic analysis was conducted of the somatic, immune and clinical correlates of response to PD-L1 blockade with atezolizumab in urothelial cancer. Pretreatment tumor samples, along with matched peripheral blood collected serially before and after atezolizumab treatment, underwent TCR sequencing. Durable clinical benefit was defined as progression-free survival longer than 6 months, and TCR features were also tested against progression-free and overall survival. Whole exome sequencing and RNA sequencing of pretreatment tumors were performed alongside TCR sequencing in the same patients. Durable clinical benefit was achieved by nine patients and was not achieved by 20 patients. Around 29 patients had pretreatment blood TCR-seq, about 24 had at least one posttreatment blood collection, and about 24 had tumor TCR-seq. What the study reported, not specific to this receptor: A pretreatment peripheral blood TCR clonality below the median was linked to improved progression-free and overall survival. Patients with durable benefit showed greater expansion of tumor-associated TCR clones in peripheral blood 3 weeks after starting treatment (n ≈ 20, p = 0.022). Because of the small sample size (n ≈ 29) and the many exploratory analyses performed, the results are intended to be regarded as hypothesis-generating.

Taken with the paper, the label for time point translates to: pretreatment peripheral blood. A total of 25 to 30 patients with locally advanced or metastatic urothelial carcinoma, treated at Memorial Sloan Kettering on a trial protocol, made up the cohort. Peripheral blood mononuclear cells were collected pretreatment and during treatment, at between 1 and 8 total time points per patient. The Qiagen DNeasy Blood extraction kit was used to purify genomic DNA from total PBMCs and from tumor samples. Collected pretreatment and during treatment, PBMCs were isolated and stored as previously described. The germline V and J ends show losses of 1 base and 5 bases respectively, and no gene match explains 10 bases of the junction. CDR1 and CDR2 are read off the germline V gene as LGHNA and YSLEER. The CDR3 spans 16 residues, from the cysteine through the phenylalanine. The kept DNA is CDR3 alone, 48 bases in frame from the first base.

To estimate absolute template abundance from read counts, synthetic TCR analog templates were spiked into each PCR. TCRbeta CDR3 regions were amplified from genomic DNA with bias-controlled V and J gene primers using the immunoSEQ assay. Rearranged TCRbeta segments were sequenced at approximately 20X coverage. The study's own analysis went as follows. Sequencing errors were corrected by clustering and CDR3s were annotated against IMGT to assign V, D and J genes. Out-of-frame and stop-codon sequences were excluded, and only productive TCRbeta rearrangements were used in downstream analyses. To compute clonality, Shannon entropy was normalized by the log of the number of unique productive sequences and then subtracted from one. Clones differing between time points or between blood and tumor were identified using Fisher's exact test with Benjamini-Hochberg correction, with an adjusted p below 0.01 applied as the threshold. What TCRdb holds here is the immuneACCESS table cut down to in-frame rearrangements. Part of the clones is not present; checked against another copy, under half of the missing clones reflect an unresolved V gene, and the others are unexplained. V, J and clone size derive from that table, while D and trimming were established from the DNA sequence. In this sample the table shows more than 55,000 clones, roughly 77% of which occur a single time. The leading ten clones occupy 1.6% of the sample.

In the case of this clone: There is no known antigen for this receptor. Base qualities are not provided; no much larger clone lies one nucleotide away.

This sequence was found in a man between 65 and 80 years old with urothelial cancer. Sequenced here: PBMCs, sampled around atezolizumab (anti-PD-L1) treatment. Recombination linked TRBV4-3 to TRBJ2-5; TRBD1 lines up with 7 middle nucleotides. The CDR3 reads as follows: CASSQVGDRAGETQYF. The bases read TGCGCCAGCAGCCAAGTTGGTGACAGGGCCGGGGAGACCCAGTACTTC.